Ten or more counts support the clone carrying this TCR beta chain. Alpha- and beta-chain coverage of first-strand cDNA came from TRAV- and TRBV-specific primers. A roughly 22-cycle PCR with a constant-region primer and V-primer adapter amplified TCRs. Each CDR3 protein gets one entry after TCRdb re-called the reads with MiXCR. The top ten hold more than 10% of the sample, which has about 91,000 distinct CDR3 sequences, 20% to 25% seen once. Time point: after trial treatment. Indicated treatment: LDRT plus nivolumab, ipilimumab, low-dose cyclophosphamide and aspirin (RACIN trial). Those who qualified had advanced solid tumors (lacking tumor-infiltrating lymphocytes). The CDR3 contains 16 residues. Trimming took off 4 bases at V and 1 base at J, with 15 bases between the two ends. CDR1 is SGHVS, CDR2 FNYEAQ, per germline. This entry comes from a study of low-dose radiotherapy and immunotherapy resistance in tumors.

The specimen was PBMCs, collected after low-dose radiotherapy plus immunotherapy. The sequence was obtained from a female donor with ovarian cancer. This chain links TRBV7-6 with TRBJ2-3, with D maybe TRBD2 (6 bases). CDR3 nucleotide sequence: TGTGCCAGCAGCTCACCCCCGGGGGTACGCACAGATACGCAGTATTTT. Amino acid sequence: CASSSPPGVRTDTQYF.